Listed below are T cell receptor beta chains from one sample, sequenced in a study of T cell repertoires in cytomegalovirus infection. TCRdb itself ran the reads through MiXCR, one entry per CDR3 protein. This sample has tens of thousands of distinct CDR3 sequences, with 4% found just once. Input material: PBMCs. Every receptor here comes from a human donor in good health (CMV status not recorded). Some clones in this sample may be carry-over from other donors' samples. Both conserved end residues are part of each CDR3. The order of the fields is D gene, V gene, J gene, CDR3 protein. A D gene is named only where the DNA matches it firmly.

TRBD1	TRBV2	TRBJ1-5	CASTGTGKTQLQHF
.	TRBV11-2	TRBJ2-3	CASSLDREDTQYF
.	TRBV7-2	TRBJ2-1	CASSLGWASSYNEQFF
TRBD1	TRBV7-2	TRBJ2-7	CASSFAGQGFYEQYF
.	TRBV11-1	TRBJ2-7	CASSSQFGEQYF
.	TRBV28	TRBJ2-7	CASSFHEQYF
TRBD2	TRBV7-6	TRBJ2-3	CASSFGGRLSSTDTQYF
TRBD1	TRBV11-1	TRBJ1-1	CASSSRTGNTEAFF
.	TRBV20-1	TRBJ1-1	CSAIPPRGAGNTEAFF
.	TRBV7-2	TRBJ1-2	CASSLSAWGGGYTF
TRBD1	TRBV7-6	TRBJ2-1	CASSRDRGRSAEQFF
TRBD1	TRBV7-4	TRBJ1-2	CASSPWDRGRVNYGYTF
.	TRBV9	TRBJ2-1	CASSPSVRTRYNEQFF
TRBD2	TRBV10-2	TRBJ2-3	CASRQASGVNTDTQYF
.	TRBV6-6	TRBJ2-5	CASSYTSIETQYF
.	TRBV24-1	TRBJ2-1	CATSDLSRGREQFF
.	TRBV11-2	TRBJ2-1	CASSFQGPHNEQFF
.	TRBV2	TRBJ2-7	CASGKDGGLYEQYF
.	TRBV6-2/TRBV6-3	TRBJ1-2	CASSYVTGGYGYTF
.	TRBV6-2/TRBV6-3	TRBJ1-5	CASTSRPVNSNQPQHF
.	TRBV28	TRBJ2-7	CASSLGRRAYEQYF
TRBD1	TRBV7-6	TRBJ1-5	CASSPTGTGSNQPQHF
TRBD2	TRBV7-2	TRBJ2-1	CASSPRTSGTHNEQFF
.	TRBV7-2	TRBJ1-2	CASSFAQGGYTF
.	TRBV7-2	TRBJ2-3	CASSSRPTVDTQYF
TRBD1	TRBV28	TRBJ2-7	CASRTGTVYEQYF
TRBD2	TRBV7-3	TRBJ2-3	CASSWGLAGMTDTQYF
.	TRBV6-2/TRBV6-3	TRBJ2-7	CASSYAGERQYF
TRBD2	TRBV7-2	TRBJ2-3	CASSVAGGSTDTQYF
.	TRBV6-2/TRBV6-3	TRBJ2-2	CASSYSIKPGELFF
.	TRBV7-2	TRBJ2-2	CASSLSTRSAGELFF